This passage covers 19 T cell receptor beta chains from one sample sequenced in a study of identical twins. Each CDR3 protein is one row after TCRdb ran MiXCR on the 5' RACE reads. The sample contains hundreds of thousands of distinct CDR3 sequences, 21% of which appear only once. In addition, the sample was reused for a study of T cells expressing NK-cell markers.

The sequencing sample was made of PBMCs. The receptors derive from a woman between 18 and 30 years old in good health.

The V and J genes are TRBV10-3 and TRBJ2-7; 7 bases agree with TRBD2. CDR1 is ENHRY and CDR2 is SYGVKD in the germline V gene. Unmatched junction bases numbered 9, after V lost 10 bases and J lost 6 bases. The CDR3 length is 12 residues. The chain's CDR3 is CATGGRASEQYF. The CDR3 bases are TGTGCCACTGGGGGGAGGGCCTCCGAGCAGTACTTC.

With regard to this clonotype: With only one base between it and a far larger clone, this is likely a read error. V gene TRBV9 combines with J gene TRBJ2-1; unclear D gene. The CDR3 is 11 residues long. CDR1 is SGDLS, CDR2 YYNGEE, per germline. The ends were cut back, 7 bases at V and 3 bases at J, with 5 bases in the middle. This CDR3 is CASGFYNEQFF. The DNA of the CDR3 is TGTGCCAGCGGCTTCTACAATGAGCAGTTCTTC.

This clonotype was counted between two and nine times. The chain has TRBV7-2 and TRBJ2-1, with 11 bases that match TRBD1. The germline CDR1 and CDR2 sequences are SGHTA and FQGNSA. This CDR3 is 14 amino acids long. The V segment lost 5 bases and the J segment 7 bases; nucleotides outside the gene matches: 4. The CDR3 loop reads CASSQDRGRNEQFF. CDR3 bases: TGTGCCAGCAGCCAGGACAGGGGGCGGAATGAGCAGTTCTTC.

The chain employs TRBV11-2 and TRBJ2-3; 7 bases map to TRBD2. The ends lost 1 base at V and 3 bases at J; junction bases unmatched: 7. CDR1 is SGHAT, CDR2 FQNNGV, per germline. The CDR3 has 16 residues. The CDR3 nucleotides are TGTGCCAGCAGCTTAGTGGCGGGAGTTAGAACAGATACGCAGTATTTT. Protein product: CASSLVAGVRTDTQYF.

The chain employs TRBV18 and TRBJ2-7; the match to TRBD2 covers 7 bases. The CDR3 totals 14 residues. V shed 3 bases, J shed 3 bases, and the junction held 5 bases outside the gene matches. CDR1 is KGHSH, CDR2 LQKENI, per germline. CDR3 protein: CASSPGLSGYEQYF. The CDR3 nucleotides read TGTGCCAGCTCACCGGGACTATCTGGCTACGAGCAGTACTTC.

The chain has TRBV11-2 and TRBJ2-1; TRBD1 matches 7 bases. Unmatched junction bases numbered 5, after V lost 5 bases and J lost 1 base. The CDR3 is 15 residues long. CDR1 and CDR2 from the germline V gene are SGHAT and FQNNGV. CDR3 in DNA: TGTGCCAGCAGCCACGGACAGGCATCCTACAATGAGCAGTTCTTC. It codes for CASSHGQASYNEQFF.

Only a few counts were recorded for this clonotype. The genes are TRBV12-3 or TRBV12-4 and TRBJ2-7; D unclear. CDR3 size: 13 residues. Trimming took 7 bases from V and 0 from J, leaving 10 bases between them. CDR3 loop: CASTQANSYEQYF. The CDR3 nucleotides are TGTGCCAGCACACAAGCGAACTCCTACGAGCAGTACTTC.

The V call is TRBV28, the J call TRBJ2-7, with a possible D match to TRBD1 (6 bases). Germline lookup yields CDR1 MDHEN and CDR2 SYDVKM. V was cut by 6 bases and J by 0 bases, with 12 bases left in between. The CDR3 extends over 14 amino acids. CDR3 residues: CASRAGGSSYEQYF. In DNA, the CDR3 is TGTGCCAGCAGGGCTGGGGGCAGCTCCTACGAGCAGTACTTC.

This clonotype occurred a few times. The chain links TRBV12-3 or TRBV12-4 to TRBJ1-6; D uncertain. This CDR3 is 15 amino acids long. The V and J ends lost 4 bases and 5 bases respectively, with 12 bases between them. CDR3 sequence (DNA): TGTGCCAGCAGTTACCGTAGGCCAGATAATTCACCCCTCCACTTT. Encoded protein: CASSYRRPDNSPLHF.

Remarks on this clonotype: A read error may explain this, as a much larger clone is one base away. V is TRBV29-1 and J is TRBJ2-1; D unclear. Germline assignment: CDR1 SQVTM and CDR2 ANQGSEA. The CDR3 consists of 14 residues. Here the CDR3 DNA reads TGCAGCCTTGAGGAAGGTAGCTCCTACAATGAGCAGTTCTTC. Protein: CSLEEGSSYNEQFF.

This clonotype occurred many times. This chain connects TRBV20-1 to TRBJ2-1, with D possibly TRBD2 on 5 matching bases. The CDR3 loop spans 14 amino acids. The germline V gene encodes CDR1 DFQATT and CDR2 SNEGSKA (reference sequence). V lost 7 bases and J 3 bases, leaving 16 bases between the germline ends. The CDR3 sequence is CSGASARGYNEQFF. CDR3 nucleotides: TGCAGTGGGGCCTCAGCACGGGGCTACAATGAGCAGTTCTTC.

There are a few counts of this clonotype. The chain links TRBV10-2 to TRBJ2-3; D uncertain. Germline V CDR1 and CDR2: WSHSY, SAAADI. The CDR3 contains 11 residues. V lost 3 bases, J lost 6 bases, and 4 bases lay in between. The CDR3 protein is CASSDWDTQYF. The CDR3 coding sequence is TGCGCCAGCAGTGACTGGGATACGCAGTATTTT.

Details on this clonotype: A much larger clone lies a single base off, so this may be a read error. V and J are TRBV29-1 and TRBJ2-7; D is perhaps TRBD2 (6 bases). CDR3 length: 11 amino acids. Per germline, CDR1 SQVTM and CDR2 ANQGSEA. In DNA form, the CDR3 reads TGCAGCGTTGAAACCAGGAGGGAGCATTACTTC. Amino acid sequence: CSVETRREHYF.

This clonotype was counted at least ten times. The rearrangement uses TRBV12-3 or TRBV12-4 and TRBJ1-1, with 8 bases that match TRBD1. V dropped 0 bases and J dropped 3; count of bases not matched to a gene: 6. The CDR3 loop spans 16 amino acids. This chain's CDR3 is CASSLAGTGSDTEAFF. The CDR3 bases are TGTGCCAGCAGTTTAGCCGGGACAGGATCGGACACTGAAGCTTTCTTT.

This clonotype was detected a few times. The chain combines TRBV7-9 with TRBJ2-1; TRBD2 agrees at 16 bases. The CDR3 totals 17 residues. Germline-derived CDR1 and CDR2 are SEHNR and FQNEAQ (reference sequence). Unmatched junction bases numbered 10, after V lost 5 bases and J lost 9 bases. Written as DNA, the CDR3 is TGTGCCAGCAGCCCGTCCGGGACTAGCGGGAGGGCCGGTGAGCAGTTCTTC. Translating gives CASSPSGTSGRAGEQFF.

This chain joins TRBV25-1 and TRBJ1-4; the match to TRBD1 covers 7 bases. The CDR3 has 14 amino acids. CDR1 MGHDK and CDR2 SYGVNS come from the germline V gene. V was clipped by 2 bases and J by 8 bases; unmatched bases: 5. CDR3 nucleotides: TGTGCCAGCAGTGAAGGAGGGGGCAGCGAAAAACTGTTTTTT. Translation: CASSEGGGSEKLFF.

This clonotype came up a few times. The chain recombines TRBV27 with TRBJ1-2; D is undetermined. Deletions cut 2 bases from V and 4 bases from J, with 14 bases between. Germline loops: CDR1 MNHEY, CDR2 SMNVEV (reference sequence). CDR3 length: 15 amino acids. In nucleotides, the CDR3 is TGTGCCAGCAGTTTAGGCAGGAATAAAGGCTATGGCTACACCTTC. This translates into CASSLGRNKGYGYTF.

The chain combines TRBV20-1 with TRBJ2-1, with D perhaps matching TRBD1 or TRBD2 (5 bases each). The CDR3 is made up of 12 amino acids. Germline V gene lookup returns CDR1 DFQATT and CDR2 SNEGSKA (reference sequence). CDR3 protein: CRPRDGNNEQFF. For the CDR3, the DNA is TGCAGGCCCCGGGACGGTAACAATGAGCAGTTCTTC.

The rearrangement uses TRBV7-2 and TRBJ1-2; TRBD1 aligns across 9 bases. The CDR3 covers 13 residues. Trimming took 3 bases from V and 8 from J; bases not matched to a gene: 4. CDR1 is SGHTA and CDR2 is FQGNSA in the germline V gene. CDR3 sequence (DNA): TGTGCCAGCAGCTTGAACAGGGGGCTCGGCTACACCTTC. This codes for CASSLNRGLGYTF.